The clone carrying this T cell receptor (beta chain) has a count of ten or more. Its target is not known. The V end lost 2 bases, the J end lost 1 base, and 11 bases lay between the germline ends. The V gene's germline CDR1 is MNHEY and CDR2 SMNVEV (reference sequence). This CDR3 has 15 residues. The record originates from a study of response to subunit inactivated influenza vaccine. Regarding the study as a whole: The study's authors posited that every seasonal influenza vaccination enlists few new T cells.

TCRdb independently ran MiXCR on the RT-PCR reads; one entry per CDR3 protein. The sample has approximately 310,000 distinct CDR3 sequences, less than 25% seen once. V usage is TRBV27 and J usage is TRBJ1-1, with D unclear. The clonotype comes from a man between 45 and 75 years old who received an inactivated influenza vaccine. The source was PBMCs from blood, collected 21 months after vaccination. This chain's CDR3 is CASSLNGPTNTEAFF. CDR3 DNA: TGTGCCAGCAGTTTAAACGGCCCGACGAACACTGAAGCTTTCTTT.